Shown below are 13 T cell receptor beta chains from a single sample sequenced in a study of T-cell memory formation after mild COVID-19. TCRdb passed the 5' RACE reads through MiXCR, listing each CDR3 protein once. The sample contains 50,000 or so distinct CDR3 sequences, around a quarter of which appear only once. Specimen: PBMCs or a T cell subset sorted from them (not recorded which). Receptor source: a man aged 18 to 30 who had mild COVID-19 (a few samples of this study predate the infection). Cell type and time point are not known.

This clonotype was seen more than once but under ten times. This chain joins TRBV29-1 and TRBJ2-3; 7 bases match TRBD1. This CDR3 is 13 amino acids long. The germline CDR1 and CDR2 sequences are SQVTM and ANQGSEA. V lost 6 bases and J lost 0; bases outside the gene matches: 3. CDR3 bases: TGCAGCGTCCCGGGACAGAGCACAGATACGCAGTATTTT. This sequence encodes CSVPGQSTDTQYF.

This chain joins TRBV7-9 and TRBJ1-2; TRBD1 agrees at 9 bases. This CDR3 has 14 residues. V gave up 4 bases and J gave up 2 bases; unmatched junction bases: 2. Germline-derived CDR1 and CDR2 are SEHNR and FQNEAQ (reference sequence). The CDR3, as DNA: TGTGCCAGCAGCTGGACAGGGGTGAACTATGGCTACACCTTC. Amino acid sequence: CASSWTGVNYGYTF. Combining the CDR3 with reference TRBV7-9 and TRBJ1-2 gives the whole variable domain DTGVSQNPRHKITKRGQNVTFRCDPISEHNRLYWYRQTLGQGPEFLTYFQNEAQLEKSRLLSDRFSAERPKGSFSTLEIQRTEQGDSAMYLCASSWTGVNYGYTFGSGTRLTVV.

V and J are TRBV7-9 and TRBJ2-3; D gene ambiguous. Germline V gives CDR1 SEHNR, CDR2 FQNEAQ (reference sequence). The CDR3 length is 14 residues. V was pared by 5 bases and J by 0 bases, with 9 bases between. This CDR3 reads CASSRQRSTDTQYF. The CDR3 DNA reads as TGTGCCAGCAGCCGGCAGAGAAGCACAGATACGCAGTATTTT.

This clonotype was detected only a few times. The gene calls are TRBV4-1 and TRBJ2-7; D is possibly TRBD1 or TRBD2 (5 bases each). The CDR3 has 14 residues. V lost 4 bases, J lost 3 bases, and 13 bases lay in between. Germline-derived CDR1 and CDR2 are MGHRA and YSYEKL. CDR3 sequence (DNA): TGCGCCAGCAGCCCCCCGGGGCCGGTCTACGAGCAGTACTTC. As protein: CASSPPGPVYEQYF.

This clonotype came up a few times. The chain joins TRBV7-3 to TRBJ2-3, with TRBD2 matching 14 bases. The CDR3 runs to 15 residues. V was clipped by 5 bases and J by 5 bases; unmatched bases: 3. Germline V gene lookup returns CDR1 SGHTA and CDR2 FQGTGA. Here the CDR3 reads CASSEGTSGGDTQYF. As DNA, the CDR3 is TGTGCCAGCAGCGAAGGGACTAGCGGGGGAGATACGCAGTATTTT.

This chain joins TRBV6-5 and TRBJ1-2; D remains ambiguous. V was clipped by 0 bases and J by 0 bases, with 14 bases between them. Germline V CDR1 and CDR2: MNHEY, SVGAGI. The CDR3 is 17 residues long. This CDR3 is CASSYSNSAYPNYGYTF. For the CDR3, the DNA is TGTGCCAGCAGTTACTCGAACAGCGCCTACCCTAACTATGGCTACACCTTC.

This clonotype was detected only a few times. This chain links TRBV4-1 with TRBJ1-1; 7 positions agree with TRBD1. The ends lost 2 bases at V and 4 bases at J; junction bases unmatched: 4. This CDR3 comprises 14 residues. The germline V gene encodes CDR1 MGHRA and CDR2 YSYEKL. CDR3 residues: CASSQREGATEAFF. CDR3 sequence (DNA): TGCGCCAGCAGCCAAAGGGAGGGGGCCACTGAAGCTTTCTTT.

The CDR3, as DNA: TGTGCCAGCAGCCGACAAGAGACCCAGTACTTC. Translated, it gives CASSRQETQYF. The chain combines TRBV7-9 with TRBJ2-5; D ambiguous. The CDR3 runs 11 residues. Trimming removed 5 bases from V and 2 bases from J, with 3 bases in between. Germline CDR1 reads SEHNR; CDR2 reads FQNEAQ (reference sequence).

The V and J genes are TRBV4-1 and TRBJ1-1; D is possibly TRBD1 (5 bases). V was shortened by 1 base and J by 3 bases, with 21 bases between the two germline ends. Germline lookup yields CDR1 MGHRA and CDR2 YSYEKL. CDR3 length: 18 residues. The CDR3 DNA follows: TGCGCCAGCAGCCAAGGGGTATTACGGGGAGGGGTCGACACTGAAGCTTTCTTT. Its protein product is CASSQGVLRGGVDTEAFF.

This clonotype was counted many times. This chain links TRBV2 with TRBJ2-3, with TRBD2 matching over 10 bases. Trimming took 8 bases from V and 0 from J; bases not matched to a gene: 5. Germline V CDR1 and CDR2: SNHLY, FYNNEI. CDR3 size: 15 residues. The CDR3 sequence: CASFTSGASTDTQYF. CDR3 coding DNA: TGTGCCAGCTTTACTAGCGGGGCCAGCACAGATACGCAGTATTTT.

This chain joins TRBV7-6 and TRBJ2-7; possibly TRBD1 for D (6 bases). CDR1 and CDR2 (germline): SGHVS, FNYEAQ. The V and J ends lost 8 bases and 3 bases respectively, with 14 bases between them. The length of the CDR3 is 13 residues. As DNA, the CDR3 is TGTGCCAGCGGCACAGGGAGAGACTACGAGCAGTACTTC. As protein: CASGTGRDYEQYF.

The CDR3 coding sequence is TGCGCCAGCAGCCAAGGCCAGGGAGCCCCCTACGAGCAGTACTTC. It encodes CASSQGQGAPYEQYF. V gene TRBV4-3 combines with J gene TRBJ2-7; D possibly matches TRBD1 or TRBD2 (5 bases each). In germline, CDR1 is LGHNA, CDR2 YSLEER. Trimming removed 1 base at V and 2 bases at J, with 12 bases between. The CDR3 totals 15 residues.

This clonotype showed up just a few times. V is TRBV18 and J is TRBJ2-7, with D possibly TRBD2 on 6 matching bases. CDR3 length: 13 amino acids. V shed 6 bases and J shed 2 bases, with 11 bases lying between them. Germline assignment: CDR1 KGHSH and CDR2 LQKENI. As DNA, the CDR3 is TGTGCCAGCTCTCATCGGGGGACCTACGAGCAGTACGTC. It is translated as CASSHRGTYEQYV.